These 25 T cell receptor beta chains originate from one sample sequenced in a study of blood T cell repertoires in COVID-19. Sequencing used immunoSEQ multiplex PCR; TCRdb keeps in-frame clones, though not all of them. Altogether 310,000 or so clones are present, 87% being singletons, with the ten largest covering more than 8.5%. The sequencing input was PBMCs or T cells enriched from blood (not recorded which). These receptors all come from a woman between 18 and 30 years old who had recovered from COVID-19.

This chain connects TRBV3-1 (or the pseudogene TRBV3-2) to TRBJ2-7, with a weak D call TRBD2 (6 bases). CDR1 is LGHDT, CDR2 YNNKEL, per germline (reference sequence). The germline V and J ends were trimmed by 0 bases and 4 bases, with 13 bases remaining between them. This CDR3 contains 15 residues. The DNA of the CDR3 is TGTGCCAGCAGCCAAGAAGGAGGGCGTGGGTACGAGCAGTACTTC. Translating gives CASSQEGGRGYEQYF.

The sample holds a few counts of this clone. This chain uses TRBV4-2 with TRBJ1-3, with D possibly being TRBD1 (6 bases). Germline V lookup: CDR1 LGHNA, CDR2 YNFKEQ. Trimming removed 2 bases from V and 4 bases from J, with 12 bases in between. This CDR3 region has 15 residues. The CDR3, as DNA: TGTGCCAGCAGCCAATCACAGGGCACCGGAAACACCATATATTTT. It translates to CASSQSQGTGNTIYF.

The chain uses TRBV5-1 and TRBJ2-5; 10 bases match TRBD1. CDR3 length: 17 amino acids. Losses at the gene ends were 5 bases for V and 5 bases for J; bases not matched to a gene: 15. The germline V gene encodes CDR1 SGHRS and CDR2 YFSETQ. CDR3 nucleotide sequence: TGCGCCAGCAGTCTAGTCCTCGGACAGGGGGTAGGGGAGACCCAGTACTTC. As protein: CASSLVLGQGVGETQYF.

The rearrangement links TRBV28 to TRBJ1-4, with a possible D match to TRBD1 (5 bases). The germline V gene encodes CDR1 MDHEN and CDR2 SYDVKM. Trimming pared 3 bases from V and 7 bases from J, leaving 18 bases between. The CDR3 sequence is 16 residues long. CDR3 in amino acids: CASSLLSGEGFEKLFF. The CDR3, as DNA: TGTGCCAGCAGTTTGTTGTCGGGGGAGGGGTTTGAAAAACTGTTTTTT.

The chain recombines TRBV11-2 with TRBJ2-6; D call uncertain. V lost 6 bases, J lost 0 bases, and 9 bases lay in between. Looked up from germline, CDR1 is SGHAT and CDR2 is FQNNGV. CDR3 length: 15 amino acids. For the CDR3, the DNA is TGTGCCAGCAGGGGCGCTACCTCTGGGGCCAACGTCCTGACTTTC. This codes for CASRGATSGANVLTF.

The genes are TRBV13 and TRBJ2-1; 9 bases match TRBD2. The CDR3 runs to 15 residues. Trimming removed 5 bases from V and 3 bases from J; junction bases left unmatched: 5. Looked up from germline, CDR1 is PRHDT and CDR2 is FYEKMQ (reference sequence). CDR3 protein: CASSHGTSLYNEQFF. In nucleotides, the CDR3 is TGTGCCAGCAGCCACGGGACTAGCCTCTACAATGAGCAGTTCTTC.

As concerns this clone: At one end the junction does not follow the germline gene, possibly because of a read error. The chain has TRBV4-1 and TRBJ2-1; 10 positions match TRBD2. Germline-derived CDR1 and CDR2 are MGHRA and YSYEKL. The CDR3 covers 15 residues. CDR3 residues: CASSLAGVSYNEQFF. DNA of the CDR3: TGCGCCAGCAGTCTAGCGGGGGTCTCCTATAATGAGCAGTTCTTC.

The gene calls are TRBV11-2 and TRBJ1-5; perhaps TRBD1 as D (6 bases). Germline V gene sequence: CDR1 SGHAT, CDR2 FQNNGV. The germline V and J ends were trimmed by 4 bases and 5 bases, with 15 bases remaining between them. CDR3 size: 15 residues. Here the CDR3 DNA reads TGTGCCAGCAGCTCTACAGGGACGAACGATCAGCCCCAGCATTTT. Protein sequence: CASSSTGTNDQPQHF.

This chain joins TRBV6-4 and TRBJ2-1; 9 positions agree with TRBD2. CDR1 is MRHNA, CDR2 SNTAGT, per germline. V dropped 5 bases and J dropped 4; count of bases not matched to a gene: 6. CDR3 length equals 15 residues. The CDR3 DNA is TGTGCCAGCAGTCCGGGAGCGGGGGGTTACAATGAGCAGTTCTTC. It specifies CASSPGAGGYNEQFF.

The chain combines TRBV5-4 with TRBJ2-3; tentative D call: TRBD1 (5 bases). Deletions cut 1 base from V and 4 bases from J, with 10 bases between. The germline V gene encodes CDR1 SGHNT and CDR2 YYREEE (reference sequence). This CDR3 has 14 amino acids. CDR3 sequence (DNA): TGTGCCAGCAGCTTGAGCAGGGCTGCAGATACGCAGTATTTT. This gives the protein CASSLSRAADTQYF.

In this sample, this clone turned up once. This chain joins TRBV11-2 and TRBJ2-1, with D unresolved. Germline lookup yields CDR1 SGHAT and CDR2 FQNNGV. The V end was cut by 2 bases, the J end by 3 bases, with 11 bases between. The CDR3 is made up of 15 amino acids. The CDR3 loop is CASSLSQTSYNEQFF. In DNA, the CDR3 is TGTGCCAGCAGCTTATCACAAACCAGCTACAATGAGCAGTTCTTC.

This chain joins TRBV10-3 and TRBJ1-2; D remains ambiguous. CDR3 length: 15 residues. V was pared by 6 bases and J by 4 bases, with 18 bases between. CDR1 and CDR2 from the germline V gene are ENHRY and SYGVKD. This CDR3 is CAIRITVGRSYGYTF. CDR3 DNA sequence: TGTGCCATCAGAATCACAGTGGGCCGTAGCTATGGCTACACCTTC.

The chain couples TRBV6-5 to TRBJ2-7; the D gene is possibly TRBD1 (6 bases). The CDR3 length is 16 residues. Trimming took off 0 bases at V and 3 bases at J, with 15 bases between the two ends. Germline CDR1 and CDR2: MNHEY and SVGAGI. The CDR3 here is CASSYSTGPFNYEQYF. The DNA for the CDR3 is TGTGCCAGCAGTTACTCGACAGGCCCCTTTAACTACGAGCAGTACTTC.

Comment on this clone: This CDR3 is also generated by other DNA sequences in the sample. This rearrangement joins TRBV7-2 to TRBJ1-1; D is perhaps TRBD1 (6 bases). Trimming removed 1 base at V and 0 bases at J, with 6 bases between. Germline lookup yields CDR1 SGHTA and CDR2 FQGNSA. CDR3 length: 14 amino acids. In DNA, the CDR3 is TGTGCCAGCAGCTTAGACAGGGTGAACACTGAAGCTTTCTTT. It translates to CASSLDRVNTEAFF.

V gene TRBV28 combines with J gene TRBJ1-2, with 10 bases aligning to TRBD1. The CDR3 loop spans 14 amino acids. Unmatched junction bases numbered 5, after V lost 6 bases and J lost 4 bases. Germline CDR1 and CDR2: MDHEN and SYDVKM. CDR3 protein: CASRRQGAGYGYTF. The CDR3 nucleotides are TGTGCCAGCAGACGACAGGGGGCGGGCTATGGCTACACCTTC.

The CDR3 region is CASSAEAGTGVIKDYGYTF. The DNA of the CDR3 is TGTGCCAGCAGCGCCGAAGCCGGGACAGGGGTAATTAAGGACTATGGCTACACCTTC. The chain employs TRBV9 and TRBJ1-2, with 10 bases matching TRBD1. CDR3 length: 19 residues. The junction had 17 bases not matched to a gene; V was cut back by 3 bases and J by 3 bases. Looked up from germline, CDR1 is SGDLS and CDR2 is YYNGEE.

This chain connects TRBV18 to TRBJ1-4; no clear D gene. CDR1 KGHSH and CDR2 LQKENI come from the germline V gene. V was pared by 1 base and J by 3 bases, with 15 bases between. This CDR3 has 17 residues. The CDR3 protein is CASSPLRWEAANEKLFF. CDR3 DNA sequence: TGTGCCAGCTCACCACTTCGCTGGGAGGCGGCTAATGAAAAACTGTTTTTT.

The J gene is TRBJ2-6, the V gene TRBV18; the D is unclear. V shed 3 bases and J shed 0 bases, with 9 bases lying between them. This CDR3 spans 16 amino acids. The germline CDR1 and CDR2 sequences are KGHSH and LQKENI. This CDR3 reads CASSPGSNSGANVLTF. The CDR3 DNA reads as TGTGCCAGCTCACCCGGGTCGAACTCTGGGGCCAACGTCCTGACTTTC.

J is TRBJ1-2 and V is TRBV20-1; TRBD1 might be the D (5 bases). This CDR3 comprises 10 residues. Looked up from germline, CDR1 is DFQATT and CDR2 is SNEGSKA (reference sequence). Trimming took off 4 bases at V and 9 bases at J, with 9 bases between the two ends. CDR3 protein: CSAIRVSYTF. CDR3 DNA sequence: TGCAGTGCTATCAGGGTGAGCTACACCTTC.

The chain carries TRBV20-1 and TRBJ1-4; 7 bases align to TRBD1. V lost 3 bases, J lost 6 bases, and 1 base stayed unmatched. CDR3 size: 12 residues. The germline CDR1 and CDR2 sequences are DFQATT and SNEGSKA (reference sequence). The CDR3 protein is CSASQGDEKLFF. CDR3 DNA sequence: TGCAGTGCTAGTCAGGGGGATGAAAAACTGTTTTTT.

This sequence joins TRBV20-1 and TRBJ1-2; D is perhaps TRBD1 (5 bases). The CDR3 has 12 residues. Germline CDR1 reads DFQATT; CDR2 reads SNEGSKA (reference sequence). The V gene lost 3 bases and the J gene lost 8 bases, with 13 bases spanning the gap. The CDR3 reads CSASLGGYGYTF. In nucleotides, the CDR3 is TGCAGTGCTAGTTTGGGGGGATACGGCTACACCTTC.

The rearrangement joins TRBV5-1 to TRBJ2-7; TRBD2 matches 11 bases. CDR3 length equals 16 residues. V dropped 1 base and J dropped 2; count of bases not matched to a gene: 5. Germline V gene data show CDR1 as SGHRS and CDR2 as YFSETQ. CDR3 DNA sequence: TGCGCCAGCAGCTTGCAGCCTAGCGGGGGGCCCTACGAGCAGTACTTC. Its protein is CASSLQPSGGPYEQYF.

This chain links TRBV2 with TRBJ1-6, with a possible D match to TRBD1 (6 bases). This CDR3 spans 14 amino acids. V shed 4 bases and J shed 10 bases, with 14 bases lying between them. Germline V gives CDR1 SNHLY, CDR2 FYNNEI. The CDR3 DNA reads TGTGCCAGCAGTGTAAGCAGGGGCCGGTCACCCCTCCACTTT. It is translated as CASSVSRGRSPLHF.

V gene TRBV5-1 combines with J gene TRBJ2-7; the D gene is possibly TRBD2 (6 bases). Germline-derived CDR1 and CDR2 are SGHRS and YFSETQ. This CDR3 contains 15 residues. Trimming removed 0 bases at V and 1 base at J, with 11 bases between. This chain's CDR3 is CASSLDGGVSYEQYF. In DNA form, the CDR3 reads TGCGCCAGCAGCTTGGATGGCGGGGTATCCTACGAGCAGTACTTC.

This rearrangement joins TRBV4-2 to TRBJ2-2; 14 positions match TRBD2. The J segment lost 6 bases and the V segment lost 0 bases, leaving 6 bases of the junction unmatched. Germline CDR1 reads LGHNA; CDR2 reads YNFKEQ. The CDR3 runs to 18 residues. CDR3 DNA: TGTGCCAGCAGCCAAGATCTGACTAGCGGGAGGGCCGCCGGGGAGCTGTTTTTT. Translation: CASSQDLTSGRAAGELFF.